Presented here are 27 T cell receptor beta chains from one specimen sequenced in a study of identifying expanded T cells in peripheral blood. This table comes from immunoSEQ multiplex PCR, and its TCRdb copy is limited to in-frame clones, with some not included. The sample yields around 100,000 clones, roughly 89% seen once. The sequenced material came from blood. The receptors were gathered from a person aged 18 to 70 in good health.

In this sample, this clone turned up once. The chain employs TRBV10-2 and TRBJ2-5; D perhaps matches TRBD2 (6 bases). V shed 6 bases and J shed 1 base, with 15 bases lying between them. CDR1 and CDR2 (germline): WSHSY, SAAADI. This CDR3 spans 15 amino acids. Here the CDR3 DNA reads TGCGCCAGCAGGCCCGGAGGGGTCCTCCAAGAGACCCAGTACTTC. Encoded protein: CASRPGGVLQETQYF.

V usage is TRBV5-1 and J usage is TRBJ1-1, with TRBD1 identical over 8 bases. V gave up 2 bases and J gave up 3 bases; unmatched junction bases: 3. CDR3 length equals 14 residues. Germline lookup yields CDR1 SGHRS and CDR2 YFSETQ. CDR3 bases: TGCGCCAGCAGCTTTGGCAGGGGGCACACTGAAGCTTTCTTT. Amino acids: CASSFGRGHTEAFF.

The rearrangement uses TRBV7-9 and TRBJ1-1, with D unresolved. This CDR3 is built from 15 residues. Per the germline V gene, CDR1 is SEHNR and CDR2 is FQNEAQ (reference sequence). Trimming cost V 0 bases and J 0 bases, with 8 bases left between them. CDR3 nucleotide sequence: TGTGCCAGCAGCTTAGCGGCCAGGATGAACACTGAAGCTTTCTTT. The encoded protein is CASSLAARMNTEAFF.

This chain connects TRBV4-2 to TRBJ1-4; no clear D gene. Germline CDR1 and CDR2: LGHNA and YNFKEQ. V lost 0 bases and J 7 bases, leaving 15 bases between the germline ends. This CDR3 contains 16 residues. CDR3: CASSQDAGFYGEKLFF. CDR3 DNA sequence: TGTGCCAGCAGCCAAGATGCAGGATTTTACGGTGAAAAACTGTTTTTT.

This chain connects TRBV13 to TRBJ2-5, with 8 bases lining up with TRBD2. The CDR3 runs 13 residues. Germline V gene sequence: CDR1 PRHDT, CDR2 FYEKMQ (reference sequence). Trimming cost V 1 base and J 10 bases; bases outside gene matches: 5. The CDR3 protein is CASSLVAGGFQYF. CDR3 nucleotides: TGTGCCAGCAGCTTAGTTGCGGGGGGCTTCCAGTACTTC.

CDR3 loop: CASSVWPGTLGYGYTF. In DNA, the CDR3 is TGTGCCAGTAGTGTCTGGCCAGGCACCCTAGGCTATGGCTACACCTTC. The chain uses TRBV19 and TRBJ1-2; D uncertain. V lost 5 bases and J 4 bases, leaving 20 bases between the germline ends. The CDR3 extends over 16 amino acids. CDR1 is LNHDA and CDR2 is SQIVND in the germline V gene (reference sequence). Complete variable domain (other parts from reference TRBV19 and TRBJ1-2): DGGITQSPKYLFRKEGQNVTLSCEQNLNHDAMYWYRQDPGQGLRLIYYSQIVNDFQKGDIAEGYSVSREKKESFPLTVTSAQKNPTAFYLCASSVWPGTLGYGYTFGSGTRLTVV.

This chain uses TRBV19 with TRBJ2-7; possibly TRBD2 for D (7 bases). The CDR3 spans 16 residues. Germline V gives CDR1 LNHDA, CDR2 SQIVND (reference sequence). V dropped 3 bases and J dropped 1 base, with 16 bases sitting between them. The chain's CDR3 is CASSIVAGAVSYEQYF. CDR3 in DNA: TGTGCCAGTAGTATCGTTGCGGGGGCGGTATCCTACGAGCAGTACTTC.

The chain links TRBV10-2 to TRBJ2-3, with 11 bases fitting TRBD2. The CDR3 runs to 15 residues. Per the germline V gene, CDR1 is WSHSY and CDR2 is SAAADI. The J segment lost 2 bases and the V segment lost 6 bases, leaving 4 bases of the junction unmatched. The CDR3 sequence: CASRAGLADTDTQYF. In DNA form, the CDR3 reads TGCGCCAGCAGAGCGGGACTAGCGGACACAGATACGCAGTATTTT.

The chain combines TRBV19 with TRBJ2-1; TRBD2 matches at 9 bases. The CDR3 has 17 residues. J lost 4 bases, V lost 5 bases, and 12 bases had no gene match. The germline V gene has CDR1 LNHDA and CDR2 SQIVND (reference sequence). CDR3 coding DNA: TGTGCCAGTAGTTCCCTTAGCGGGGGCCTCGATTACAATGAGCAGTTCTTC. Protein: CASSSLSGGLDYNEQFF.

The J gene is TRBJ2-5, the V gene TRBV28, with 8 nucleotides matching TRBD2. Germline CDR1 MDHEN, CDR2 SYDVKM. J was trimmed by 1 base and V by 5 bases; bases with no gene match: 12. This CDR3 is built from 17 residues. As DNA, the CDR3 is TGTGCCAGCAGTCCCATGGGGCGGGGGGCCCTCCAAGAGACCCAGTACTTC. This gives the protein CASSPMGRGALQETQYF.

This sequence joins TRBV15 and TRBJ1-5; D may be TRBD1 (5 bases). CDR3 length: 13 amino acids. From germline, CDR1 is LNHNV and CDR2 YYDKDF (reference sequence). The ends were cut back, 3 bases at V and 7 bases at J, with 10 bases in the middle. The CDR3 nucleotides are TGTGCCACCAGCAGTCGGGGGGACCAGCCCCAGCATTTT. Its protein product is CATSSRGDQPQHF.

The chain is built from TRBV29-1 and TRBJ2-3; D is ambiguous. The germline V gene has CDR1 SQVTM and CDR2 ANQGSEA. V was clipped by 4 bases and J by 0 bases, with 11 bases between them. The CDR3 sequence is 14 residues long. The CDR3 DNA sequence: TGCAGCGTTGTAGAAATCTCTAGCACAGATACGCAGTATTTT. This encodes CSVVEISSTDTQYF.

This clone has just one count. The rearrangement joins TRBV14 to TRBJ1-1; a possible D gene is TRBD1 (5 bases). Per the germline V gene, CDR1 is SGHDN and CDR2 is FVKESK. The CDR3 runs to 17 residues. V lost 3 bases to trimming and J lost 1 base, with 18 bases between them. CDR3 sequence (DNA): TGTGCCAGCAGCCACACCCTTCGGGGGGATTGGAACACTGAAGCTTTCTTT. This codes for CASSHTLRGDWNTEAFF.

The chain has TRBV7-6 and TRBJ2-7; tentative D call: TRBD2 (5 bases). The CDR3 is made up of 15 amino acids. Looked up from germline, CDR1 is SGHVS and CDR2 is FNYEAQ. Trimming removed 0 bases from V and 0 bases from J, with 9 bases in between. CDR3 loop: CASSLAGESSYEQYF. CDR3 nucleotides: TGTGCCAGCAGCTTAGCCGGGGAATCCTCCTACGAGCAGTACTTC.

The CDR3 here is CASRPRLADHKETQYF. The DNA for the CDR3 is TGTGCCAGTAGGCCGAGACTAGCGGACCACAAAGAGACCCAGTACTTC. V and J are TRBV19 and TRBJ2-5; 9 positions agree with TRBD2. This CDR3 is 16 amino acids long. After removal of 6 bases from V and 3 bases from J, the junction contained 11 bases not matched to a gene. The germline CDR1 and CDR2 sequences are LNHDA and SQIVND (reference sequence).

This clone was observed once. Since a far larger clone is one base different, this is likely a read error. This CDR3 is CASSESPRTSGSTDTQYF. CDR3 in DNA: TGTGCCAGCAGTGAATCCCCCCGGACTAGCGGGAGCACAGATACGCAGTATTTT. The chain carries TRBV6-1 and TRBJ2-3; TRBD2 aligns across 11 bases. With V trimmed by 2 bases and J by 0 bases, 7 bases remained unmatched. The CDR3 has 18 residues. Germline assignment: CDR1 MNHNS and CDR2 SASEGT.

The CDR3 region is CASSLQVNQPQHF. The CDR3 DNA sequence: TGTGCCAGTAGTTTACAGGTCAATCAGCCCCAGCATTTT. The rearrangement uses TRBV19 and TRBJ1-5; D is possibly TRBD1 (5 bases). Germline V lookup: CDR1 LNHDA, CDR2 SQIVND (reference sequence). Trimming removed 5 bases at V and 3 bases at J, with 8 bases between. This CDR3 spans 13 amino acids.

The chain joins TRBV19 to TRBJ1-1, with D tentatively TRBD1 (5 bases). Germline CDR1 LNHDA, CDR2 SQIVND (reference sequence). CDR3 length equals 17 residues. V lost 5 bases and J lost 1, with 20 bases in between. CDR3 residues: CASSDPGRGRGNTEAFF. In DNA, the CDR3 is TGTGCCAGTAGTGACCCAGGGAGGGGCCGCGGGAACACTGAAGCTTTCTTT.

The J gene is TRBJ2-7, the V gene TRBV5-1; the D is unclear. V lost 0 bases to trimming and J lost 1 base, with 11 bases between them. The germline V gene encodes CDR1 SGHRS and CDR2 YFSETQ. The CDR3 has 15 residues. DNA for the CDR3: TGCGCCAGCAGCTTGGAGGTCGCAGGATCCTACGAGCAGTACTTC. Translating gives CASSLEVAGSYEQYF.

The rearrangement uses TRBV29-1 and TRBJ1-1; 7 bases align to TRBD1. CDR3 length equals 14 residues. Germline trimming cut 3 bases from V and 4 bases from J; bases unmatched to any gene: 8. CDR1 and CDR2 from the germline V gene are SQVTM and ANQGSEA. The CDR3 loop reads CSVDQAQGSTEAFF. Here the CDR3 DNA reads TGCAGCGTTGATCAGGCACAGGGGAGCACTGAAGCTTTCTTT.

Only one count was recorded for this clone. This sequence joins TRBV13 and TRBJ1-2; D remains unclear. The CDR3 loop spans 14 amino acids. Germline values: CDR1 PRHDT, CDR2 FYEKMQ (reference sequence). The V end lost 8 bases, the J end lost 4 bases, and 17 bases lay between the germline ends. CDR3 residues: CASSGSVTAYGYTF. The CDR3 coding sequence is TGTGCCAGCTCCGGCTCGGTGACCGCCTATGGCTACACCTTC.

This chain uses TRBV19 with TRBJ1-1; 7 bases match TRBD1. With 4 bases clipped from V and 5 bases from J, the junction kept 7 bases outside the gene matches. The germline V gene encodes CDR1 LNHDA and CDR2 SQIVND (reference sequence). There are 14 residues in the CDR3. In nucleotides, the CDR3 is TGTGCCAGTAGTACAGGGGGTCCTACGACTGAAGCTTTCTTT. This encodes CASSTGGPTTEAFF.

The genes are TRBV2 and TRBJ1-6, with no clear D. CDR3 size: 12 residues. Trimming removed 5 bases from V and 7 bases from J, with 6 bases in between. Germline V gene lookup returns CDR1 SNHLY and CDR2 FYNNEI. The CDR3 sequence is CASSSGNSPLHF. CDR3 DNA: TGTGCCAGCAGTTCGGGCAATTCACCCCTCCACTTT.

The chain is built from TRBV6-5 and TRBJ2-3; D unclear. Germline V gene sequence: CDR1 MNHEY, CDR2 SVGAGI. The CDR3 sequence is 12 residues long. V lost 8 bases and J 3 bases, leaving 9 bases between the germline ends. CDR3 DNA: TGTGCCAGCGCCAGTAGTACAGATACGCAGTATTTT. It is translated as CASASSTDTQYF.

V gene TRBV4-3 combines with J gene TRBJ1-2, with D unresolved. In germline, CDR1 is LGHNA, CDR2 YSLEER. Trimming took off 0 bases at V and 7 bases at J, with 12 bases between the two ends. The CDR3 consists of 14 residues. The CDR3: CASSQDRWLRGYTF. CDR3 DNA: TGCGCCAGCAGCCAAGATAGGTGGTTGCGTGGCTACACCTTC.

V and J are TRBV9 and TRBJ2-2; D unresolved. V lost 3 bases to trimming and J lost 3 bases, with 9 bases between them. The CDR3 spans 14 residues. The germline V gene has CDR1 SGDLS and CDR2 YYNGEE. The CDR3 nucleotides read TGTGCCAGCAGCGGGGATATGTACACCGGGGAGCTGTTTTTT. It translates to CASSGDMYTGELFF.

This chain uses TRBV19 with TRBJ1-1; no definite D call. The V and J ends lost 5 bases and 8 bases respectively, with 15 bases between them. Germline-derived CDR1 and CDR2 are LNHDA and SQIVND (reference sequence). The CDR3 runs to 13 residues. The CDR3, as DNA: TGTGCCAGTAGTCCCCAGGACGGACTCGAAGCTTTCTTT. Its translation is CASSPQDGLEAFF.